The next 23 T cell receptor beta chains were all read from a single sample in a study of blood T cells in healthy people across ages (dated by TCRdb to about 2015). Libraries were built with 5' RACE. TCRdb records Illumina HiSeq 2500 as the sequencer. The second PCR ran for about 6 to 12 cycles and used a J-beta primer mix along with a sample-barcoded 5' primer. TCRdb trimmed public reads at Q25 via fastp, called clones via MiXCR and kept in-frame beta chains. CDR3 protein duplicates are merged, each entry listing the most common genes and DNA. The sample contains 1.5 million to 2 million distinct CDR3 sequences, around 50% of them found a single time. The ten largest clones capture 2.1% of the sample. The sequencing input was blood. All receptors derive from a woman aged 40 to 50 in good health.

This rearrangement joins TRBV4-1 to TRBJ1-2; D call uncertain. Germline loops: CDR1 MGHRA, CDR2 YSYEKL. V lost 0 bases and J lost 7, with 6 bases in between. This CDR3 has 12 amino acids. CDR3 sequence (DNA): TGCGCCAGCAGCCAAGATAAGATTGGCTACACCTTC. Protein product: CASSQDKIGYTF.

This clonotype was recorded many times. The chain links TRBV7-2 to TRBJ1-2, with D perhaps matching TRBD1 (5 bases). The CDR3 totals 14 residues. Per the germline V gene, CDR1 is SGHTA and CDR2 is FQGNSA. The ends were cut back, 1 base at V and 4 bases at J, with 10 bases in the middle. The CDR3 region has the DNA TGTGCCAGCAGCTTAGAGGGGCCCTTCTATGGCTACACCTTC. It is translated as CASSLEGPFYGYTF. The full variable domain, with the rest looked up from reference TRBV7-2 and TRBJ1-2, is GAGVSQSPSNKVTEKGKDVELRCDPISGHTALYWYRQSLGQGLEFLIYFQGNSAPDKSGLPSDRFSAERTGGSVSTLTIQRTQQEDSAVYLCASSLEGPFYGYTFGSGTRLTVV.

This chain joins TRBV28 and TRBJ2-5, with D perhaps assigned TRBD1 or TRBD2 (5 bases each). V was cut by 6 bases and J by 11 bases, with 22 bases left in between. Germline V gives CDR1 MDHEN, CDR2 SYDVKM. This CDR3 contains 14 residues. CDR3 nucleotides: TGTGCCAGCAGCAAAACCCGATGGGGGTGGGAGCAGTACTTC. The encoded protein is CASSKTRWGWEQYF.

Only a few counts were recorded for this clonotype. The V gene is TRBV7-9, the J gene TRBJ2-1; TRBD2 aligns across 7 bases. J lost 10 bases, V lost 1 base, and 7 bases had no gene match. There are 14 residues in the CDR3. The germline gives CDR1 SEHNR, CDR2 FQNEAQ (reference sequence). The CDR3 nucleotides read TGTGCCAGCAGCTTAGAGACTAGCCTCCGGGAGCAGTTCTTC. Protein product: CASSLETSLREQFF. The full variable domain, rest sourced from reference TRBV7-9 and TRBJ2-1, is DTGVSQNPRHKITKRGQNVTFRCDPISEHNRLYWYRQTLGQGPEFLTYFQNEAQLEKSRLLSDRFSAERPKGSFSTLEIQRTEQGDSAMYLCASSLETSLREQFFGPGTRLTVL.

For the CDR3, the DNA is TGTGCCAGCAGCGTAGCTAGCGGGGCTAGCACAGATACGCAGTATTTT. Translating gives CASSVASGASTDTQYF. The chain combines TRBV9 with TRBJ2-3, with TRBD2 identical over 9 bases. Germline V gene data show CDR1 as SGDLS and CDR2 as YYNGEE. V lost 0 bases, J lost 0 bases, and 2 bases stayed unmatched. The CDR3 sequence is 16 residues long. The whole variable domain, remainder taken from reference TRBV9 and TRBJ2-3, is DSGVTQTPKHLITATGQRVTLRCSPRSGDLSVYWYQQSLDQGLQFLIQYYNGEERAKGNILERFSAQQFPDLHSELNLSSLELGDSALYFCASSVASGASTDTQYFGPGTRLTVL.

The genes are TRBV20-1 and TRBJ2-7, with D hard to call. The germline gives CDR1 DFQATT, CDR2 SNEGSKA (reference sequence). V lost 5 bases and J 7 bases, leaving 15 bases between the germline ends. This CDR3 has 12 residues. DNA of the CDR3: TGCAGTGCTCACAGAGAGTACAATGAGCAGTACTTC. Its protein product is CSAHREYNEQYF.

The chain recombines TRBV5-1 with TRBJ1-2; weak D call: TRBD1 (5 bases). The CDR3 has 13 amino acids. V lost 3 bases and J 5 bases, leaving 11 bases between the germline ends. Germline V lookup: CDR1 SGHRS, CDR2 YFSETQ. The CDR3: CASSSTTGYGYTF. As DNA, the CDR3 is TGCGCCAGCAGCTCCACCACAGGATATGGCTACACCTTC.

A few counts support this clonotype. This CDR3 is CASVFRRGNTEAFF. The CDR3 DNA sequence: TGTGCCAGCGTATTCAGGAGGGGGAACACTGAAGCTTTCTTT. J is TRBJ1-1 and V is TRBV27; tentatively, D is TRBD1 (5 bases). Germline CDR1 reads MNHEY; CDR2 reads SMNVEV (reference sequence). The V and J ends lost 8 bases and 1 base respectively, with 14 bases between them. The CDR3 covers 14 residues.

The chain carries TRBV12-3 or TRBV12-4 and TRBJ2-7, with D perhaps matching TRBD1 (6 bases). The ends were cut back, 7 bases at V and 3 bases at J, with 10 bases in the middle. The CDR3 extends over 12 amino acids. CDR3 DNA: TGTGCCAGCAAGAGGGACAACTACGAGCAGTACTTC. Its protein is CASKRDNYEQYF.

The rearrangement uses TRBV18 and TRBJ2-1; 7 nucleotides agree with TRBD2. The ends lost 2 bases at V and 10 bases at J; junction bases unmatched: 14. Germline V CDR1 and CDR2: KGHSH, LQKENI. CDR3 size: 16 residues. The CDR3 loop is CASSPSGGGLGREQFF. For the CDR3, the DNA is TGTGCCAGCTCACCATCGGGGGGTGGCCTAGGGCGAGAGCAGTTCTTC.

This clonotype has only a few counts. The chain combines TRBV6-5 with TRBJ2-3; D is uncertain. The germline V and J ends were trimmed by 6 bases and 3 bases, with 13 bases remaining between them. The CDR3 spans 14 residues. CDR1 is MNHEY and CDR2 is SVGAGI in the germline V gene. The CDR3 sequence: CASRKVVLTDTQYF. CDR3 nucleotide sequence: TGTGCCAGCAGGAAGGTGGTCCTAACAGATACGCAGTATTTT.

This chain joins TRBV6-6 and TRBJ1-1; 7 nucleotides align to TRBD1. The CDR3 contains 14 residues. Per germline, CDR1 MNHNY and CDR2 SVGAGI (reference sequence). V lost 6 bases and J lost 1; bases outside the gene matches: 5. CDR3 region: CASSDRAENTEAFF. The CDR3 DNA reads as TGTGCCAGCAGCGACAGGGCGGAGAACACTGAAGCTTTCTTT.

This rearrangement joins TRBV20-1 to TRBJ1-2, with TRBD1 as a possible D gene (6 bases). The V end was cut by 3 bases, the J end by 0 bases, with 14 bases between. CDR3 length: 15 amino acids. Looked up from germline, CDR1 is DFQATT and CDR2 is SNEGSKA (reference sequence). The chain's CDR3 is CSASQGSQANYGYTF. CDR3 nucleotides: TGCAGTGCTAGCCAGGGGTCGCAAGCTAACTATGGCTACACCTTC.

The chain combines TRBV7-9 with TRBJ1-4, with D unclear. The germline V gene has CDR1 SEHNR and CDR2 FQNEAQ (reference sequence). There are 12 residues in the CDR3. V lost 9 bases, J lost 6 bases, and 11 bases lay in between. CDR3 nucleotides: TGTGCCAGTAGTCGGTCGCATGAAAAACTGTTTTTT. Encoded protein: CASSRSHEKLFF.

This chain links TRBV6-2 or TRBV6-3 with TRBJ2-7, with TRBD1 matching over 7 bases. Germline V gene lookup returns CDR1 MNHEY and CDR2 SVGEGT. The CDR3 consists of 13 residues. The V gene end was trimmed by 10 bases and the J gene end by 1 base; junction bases not matched to a gene: 7. Written as DNA, the CDR3 is TGTGCCACCGGACAGGCCCTTTCCTACGAGCAGTACTTC. Translated, it gives CATGQALSYEQYF.

The count of this clonotype is one. The chain links TRBV24-1 to TRBJ2-3, with TRBD1 as a possible D gene (6 bases). The CDR3 is 15 residues long. V was cut by 4 bases and J by 2 bases, with 12 bases left in between. Looked up from germline, CDR1 is KGHDR and CDR2 is SFDVKD. The CDR3 reads CATSEPDSPTDTQYF. In DNA form, the CDR3 reads TGTGCCACCAGTGAACCGGACAGTCCCACAGATACGCAGTATTTT.

This clonotype came up a few times. V usage is TRBV18 and J usage is TRBJ2-5; possible D gene TRBD2, 7 bases. Trimming removed 2 bases from V and 0 bases from J, with 13 bases in between. Germline assignment: CDR1 KGHSH and CDR2 LQKENI. This CDR3 has 16 amino acids. The CDR3 DNA sequence: TGTGCCAGCTCACCAATTGCGGGGGACAACCAAGAGACCCAGTACTTC. Amino acid sequence: CASSPIAGDNQETQYF.

This clonotype turned up a few times. The gene calls are TRBV2 and TRBJ1-2; no firm D call. This CDR3 is built from 14 residues. Trimming pared 4 bases from V and 5 bases from J, leaving 14 bases between. Germline loops: CDR1 SNHLY, CDR2 FYNNEI. The CDR3 loop is CASSVSWTNYGYTF. CDR3 sequence (DNA): TGTGCCAGCAGTGTCTCTTGGACCAATTATGGCTACACCTTC.

The CDR3 DNA reads as TGCAGAGCCAGGGATTTCGGGAGTCCCTCCTCTGGGGCCAACGTCCTGACTTTC. Translated: CRARDFGSPSSGANVLTF. The V call is TRBV20-1, the J call TRBJ2-6; maybe TRBD2 (6 bases). CDR1 DFQATT and CDR2 SNEGSKA come from the germline V gene (reference sequence). This CDR3 is built from 18 residues.

This clonotype has at least ten counts. The rearrangement links TRBV6-5 to TRBJ2-7; TRBD1 agrees at 7 bases. The CDR3 length is 15 residues. The V gene end was trimmed by 5 bases and the J gene end by 6 bases; junction bases not matched to a gene: 13. Per the germline V gene, CDR1 is MNHEY and CDR2 is SVGAGI. The CDR3 spells CASSARNRGVAEQYF. The DNA of the CDR3 is TGTGCCAGCAGTGCGCGAAACAGGGGCGTAGCCGAGCAGTACTTC.

The chain couples TRBV12-3 or TRBV12-4 to TRBJ2-4; 7 bases align to TRBD1. Losses at the gene ends were 7 bases for V and 0 bases for J; bases not matched to a gene: 9. The length of the CDR3 is 16 residues. The CDR3 nucleotides are TGTGCCAGCAAGTTCACAGGGGAAATAGCCAAAAACATTCAGTACTTC. Translated, it gives CASKFTGEIAKNIQYF.

The chain joins TRBV29-1 to TRBJ2-5; TRBD2 aligns across 15 bases. J lost 11 bases, V lost 4 bases, and 14 bases had no gene match. Germline CDR1 and CDR2: SQVTM and ANQGSEA. The CDR3 covers 16 residues. The CDR3 protein is CSVGPRTSGGAGEQYF. DNA of the CDR3: TGCAGCGTTGGCCCAAGGACTAGCGGGGGGGCAGGAGAGCAGTACTTC.

This rearrangement joins TRBV12-3 or TRBV12-4 to TRBJ1-1, with TRBD1 matching 7 bases. This CDR3 contains 13 residues. With 5 bases clipped from V and 3 bases from J, the junction kept 3 bases outside the gene matches. The CDR3 bases are TGTGCCAGCAGTGGGACAGTAGACACTGAAGCTTTCTTT. As protein: CASSGTVDTEAFF.